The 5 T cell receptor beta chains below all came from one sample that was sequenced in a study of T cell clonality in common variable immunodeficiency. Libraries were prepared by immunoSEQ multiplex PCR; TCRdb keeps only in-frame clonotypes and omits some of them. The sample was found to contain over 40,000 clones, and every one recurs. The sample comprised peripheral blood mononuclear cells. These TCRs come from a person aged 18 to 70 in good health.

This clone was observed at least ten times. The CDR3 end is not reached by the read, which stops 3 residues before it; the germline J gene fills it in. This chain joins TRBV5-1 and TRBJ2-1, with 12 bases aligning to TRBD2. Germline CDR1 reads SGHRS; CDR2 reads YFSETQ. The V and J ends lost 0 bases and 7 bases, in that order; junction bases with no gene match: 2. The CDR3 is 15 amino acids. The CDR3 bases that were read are TGCGCCAGCAGCTTGGGACTAGCGGGGGAAAATGAG. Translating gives CASSLGLAGENE. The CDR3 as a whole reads CASSLGLAGENEQFF. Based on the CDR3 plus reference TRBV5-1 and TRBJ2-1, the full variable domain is KAGVTQTPRYLIKTRGQQVTLSCSPISGHRSVSWYQQTPGQGLQFLFEYFSETQRNKGNFPGRFSGRQFSNSRSEMNVSTLELGDSALYLCASSLGLAGENEQFFGPGTRLTVL.

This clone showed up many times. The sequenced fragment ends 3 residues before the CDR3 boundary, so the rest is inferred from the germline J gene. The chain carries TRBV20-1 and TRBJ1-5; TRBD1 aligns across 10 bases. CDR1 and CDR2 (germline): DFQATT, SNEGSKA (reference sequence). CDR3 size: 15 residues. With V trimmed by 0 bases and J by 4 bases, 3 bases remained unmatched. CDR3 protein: CSARDRDRGNQPQHF. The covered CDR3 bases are TGCAGTGCTAGAGATCGGGACAGGGGTAATCAGCCC.

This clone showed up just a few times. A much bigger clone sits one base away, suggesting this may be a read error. CDR3 sequence reads: CSAPPTTGICEQYF. The sequenced CDR3 bases are TGCAGTGCTCCTCCGACGACAGGGATCTGCGAG. The rearrangement links TRBV20-1 to TRBJ2-7; 7 bases agree with TRBD1. Read coverage stops 3 residues before the CDR3 terminus; the germline J gene supplies the remainder. V was clipped by 5 bases and J by 6 bases; unmatched bases: 13. Germline V gene lookup returns CDR1 DFQATT and CDR2 SNEGSKA (reference sequence). The CDR3 is made up of 14 amino acids.

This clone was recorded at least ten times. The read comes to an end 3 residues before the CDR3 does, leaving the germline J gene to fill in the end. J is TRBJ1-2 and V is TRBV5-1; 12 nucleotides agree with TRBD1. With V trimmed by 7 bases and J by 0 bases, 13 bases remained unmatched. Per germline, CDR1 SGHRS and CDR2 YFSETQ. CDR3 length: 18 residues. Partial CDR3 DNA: TGCGCCAGCGCAACACCGGGACAGGGGGCCAAAGCTAACTATGGC. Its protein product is CASATPGQGAKANYG. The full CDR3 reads CASATPGQGAKANYGYTF.

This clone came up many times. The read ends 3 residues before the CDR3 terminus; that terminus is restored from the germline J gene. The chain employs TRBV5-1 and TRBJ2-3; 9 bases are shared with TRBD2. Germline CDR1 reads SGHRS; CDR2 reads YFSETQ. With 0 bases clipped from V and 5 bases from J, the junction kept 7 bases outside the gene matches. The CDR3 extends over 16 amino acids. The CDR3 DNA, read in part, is TGCGCCAGCAGCTTGGGGATAGCGGGGGCCATAGATACG. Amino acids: CASSLGIAGAIDT. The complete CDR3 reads CASSLGIAGAIDTQYF.